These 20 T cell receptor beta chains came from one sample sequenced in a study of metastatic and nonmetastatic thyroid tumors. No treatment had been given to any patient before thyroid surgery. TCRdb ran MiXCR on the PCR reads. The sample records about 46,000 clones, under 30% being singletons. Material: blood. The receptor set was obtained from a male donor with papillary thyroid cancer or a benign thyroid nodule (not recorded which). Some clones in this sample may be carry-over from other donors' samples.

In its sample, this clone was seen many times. CDR3 in DNA: TGCGCCAGCAGCTTGGAGGCGGGAGATGGCTACACCTTC. It translates to CASSLEAGDGYTF. The chain joins TRBV5-1 to TRBJ1-2; D unclear. Germline CDR1 and CDR2: SGHRS and YFSETQ. The CDR3 loop spans 13 amino acids. V was shortened by 0 bases and J by 6 bases, with 9 bases between the two germline ends.

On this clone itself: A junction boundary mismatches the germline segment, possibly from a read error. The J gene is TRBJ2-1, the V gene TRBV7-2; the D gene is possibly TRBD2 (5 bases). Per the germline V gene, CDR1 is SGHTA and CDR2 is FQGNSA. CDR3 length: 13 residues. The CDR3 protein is CASSLAMDSKPHF. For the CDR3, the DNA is TGTGCCAGCAGCTTAGCCATGGACTCCAAACCACATTTC.

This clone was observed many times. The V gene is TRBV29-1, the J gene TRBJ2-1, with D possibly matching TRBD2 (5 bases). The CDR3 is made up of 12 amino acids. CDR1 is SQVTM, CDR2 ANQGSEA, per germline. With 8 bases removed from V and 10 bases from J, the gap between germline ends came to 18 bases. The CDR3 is CSQTNLMLEQFF. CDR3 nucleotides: TGCAGCCAGACTAACCTCATGTTAGAGCAGTTCTTC.

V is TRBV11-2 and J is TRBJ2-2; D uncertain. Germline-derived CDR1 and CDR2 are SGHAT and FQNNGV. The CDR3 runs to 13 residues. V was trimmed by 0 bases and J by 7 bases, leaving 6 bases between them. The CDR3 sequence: CASSLENNGELFF. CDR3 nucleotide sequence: TGTGCCAGCAGCTTAGAGAATAACGGGGAGCTGTTTTTT.

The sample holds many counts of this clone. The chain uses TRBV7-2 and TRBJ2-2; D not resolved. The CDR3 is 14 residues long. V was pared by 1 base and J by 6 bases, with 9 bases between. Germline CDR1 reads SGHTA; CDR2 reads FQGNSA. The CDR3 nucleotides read TGTGCCAGCAGCTTAGGTCCTTCGGCCGGGGAGCTGTTTTTT. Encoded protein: CASSLGPSAGELFF.

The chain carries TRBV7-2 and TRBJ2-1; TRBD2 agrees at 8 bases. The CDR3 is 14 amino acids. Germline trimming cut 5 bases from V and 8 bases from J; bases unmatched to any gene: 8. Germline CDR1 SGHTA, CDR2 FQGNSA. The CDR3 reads CASSPWTSSHEQFF. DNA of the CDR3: TGTGCCAGCAGCCCTTGGACTAGCAGCCATGAGCAGTTCTTC.

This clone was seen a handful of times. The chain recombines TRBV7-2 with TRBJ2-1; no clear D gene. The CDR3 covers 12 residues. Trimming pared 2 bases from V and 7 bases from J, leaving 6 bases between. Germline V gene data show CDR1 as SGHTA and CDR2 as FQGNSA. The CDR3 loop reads CASSLPSNEQFF. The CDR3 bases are TGTGCCAGCAGCTTACCTTCTAATGAGCAGTTCTTC.

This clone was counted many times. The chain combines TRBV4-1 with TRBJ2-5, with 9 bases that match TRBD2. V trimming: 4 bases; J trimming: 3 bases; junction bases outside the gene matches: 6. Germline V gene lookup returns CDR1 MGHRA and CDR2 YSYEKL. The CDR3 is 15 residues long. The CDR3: CASSPSPSGKETQYF. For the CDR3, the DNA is TGCGCCAGCAGCCCATCGCCTAGCGGGAAAGAGACCCAGTACTTC.

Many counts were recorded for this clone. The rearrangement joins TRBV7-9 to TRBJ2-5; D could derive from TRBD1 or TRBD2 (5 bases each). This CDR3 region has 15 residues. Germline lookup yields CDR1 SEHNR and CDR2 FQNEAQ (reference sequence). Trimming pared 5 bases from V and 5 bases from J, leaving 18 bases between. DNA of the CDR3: TGTGCCAGCAGCCTTCGGGACGCGAGGACGGAGACCCAGTACTTC. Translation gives CASSLRDARTETQYF.

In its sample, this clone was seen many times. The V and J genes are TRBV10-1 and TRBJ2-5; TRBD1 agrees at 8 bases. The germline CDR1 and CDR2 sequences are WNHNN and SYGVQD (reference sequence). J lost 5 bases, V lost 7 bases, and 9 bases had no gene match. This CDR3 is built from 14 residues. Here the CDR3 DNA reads TGCGCCAGCAATGGACAGGGAATGGAGGAGACCCAGTACTTC. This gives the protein CASNGQGMEETQYF.

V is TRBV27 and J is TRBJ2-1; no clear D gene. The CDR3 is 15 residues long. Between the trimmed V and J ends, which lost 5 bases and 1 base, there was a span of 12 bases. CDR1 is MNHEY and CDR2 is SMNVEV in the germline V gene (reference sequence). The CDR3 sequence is CASSPYSTSYNEQFF. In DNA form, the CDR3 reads TGTGCCAGCAGTCCTTACTCCACTTCCTACAATGAGCAGTTCTTC.

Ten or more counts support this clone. The CDR3 protein is CASSLADTYNEQFF. Here the CDR3 DNA reads TGTGCCAGCAGTTTAGCGGACACCTACAATGAGCAGTTCTTC. The rearrangement uses TRBV12-3 or TRBV12-4 and TRBJ2-1, with D tentatively TRBD1 (5 bases). CDR3 length equals 14 residues. V lost 0 bases to trimming and J lost 2 bases, with 5 bases between them.

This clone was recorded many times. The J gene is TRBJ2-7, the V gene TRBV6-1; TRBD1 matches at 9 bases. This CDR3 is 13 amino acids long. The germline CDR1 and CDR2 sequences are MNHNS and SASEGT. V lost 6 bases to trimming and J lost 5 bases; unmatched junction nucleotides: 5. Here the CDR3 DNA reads TGTGCCAGCAGCCGGGACAGGGTGAACGAGCAGTACTTC. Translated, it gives CASSRDRVNEQYF.

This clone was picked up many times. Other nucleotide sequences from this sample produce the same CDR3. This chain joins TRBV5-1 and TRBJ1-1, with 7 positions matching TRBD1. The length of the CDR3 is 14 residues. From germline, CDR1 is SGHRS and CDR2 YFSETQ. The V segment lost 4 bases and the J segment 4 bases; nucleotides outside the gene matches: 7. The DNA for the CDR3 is TGCGCCAGCAGCCCACGACAGGGTTTCACTGAAGCTTTCTTT. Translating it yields CASSPRQGFTEAFF.

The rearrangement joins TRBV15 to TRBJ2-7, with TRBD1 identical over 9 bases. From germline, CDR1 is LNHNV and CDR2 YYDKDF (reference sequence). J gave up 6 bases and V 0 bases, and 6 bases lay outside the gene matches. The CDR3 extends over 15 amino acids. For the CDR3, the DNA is TGTGCCACCAGCAGAGAGTTAGAGGACAGGGGCGAGCAGTACTTC. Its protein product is CATSRELEDRGEQYF.

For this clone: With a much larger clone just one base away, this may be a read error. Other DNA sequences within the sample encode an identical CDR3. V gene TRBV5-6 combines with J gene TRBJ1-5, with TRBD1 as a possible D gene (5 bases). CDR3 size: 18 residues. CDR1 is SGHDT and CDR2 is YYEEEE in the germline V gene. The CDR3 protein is CASSKAGGADISNQPQHF. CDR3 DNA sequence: TGTGCTAGCAGCAAGGCAGGCGGGGCCGACATTAGCAATCAGCCCCAGCATTTT.

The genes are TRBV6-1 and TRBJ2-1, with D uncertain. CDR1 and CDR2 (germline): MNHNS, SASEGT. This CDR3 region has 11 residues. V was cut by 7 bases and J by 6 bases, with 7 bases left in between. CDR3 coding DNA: TGTGCCAGCAACTTAGTCAATGAGCAGTTCTTC. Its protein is CASNLVNEQFF.

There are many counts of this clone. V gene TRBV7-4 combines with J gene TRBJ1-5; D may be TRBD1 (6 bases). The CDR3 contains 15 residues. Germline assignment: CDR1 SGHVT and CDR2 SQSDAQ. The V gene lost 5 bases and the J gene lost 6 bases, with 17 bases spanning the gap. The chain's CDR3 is CASSTQGRGGQPQHF. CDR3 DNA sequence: TGTGCCAGCAGCACCCAAGGGAGGGGGGGTCAGCCCCAGCATTTT.

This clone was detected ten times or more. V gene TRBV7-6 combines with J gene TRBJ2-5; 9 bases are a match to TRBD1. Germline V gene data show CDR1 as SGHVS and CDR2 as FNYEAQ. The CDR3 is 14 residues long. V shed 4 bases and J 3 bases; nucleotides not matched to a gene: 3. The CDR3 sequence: CASSYGTGKETQYF. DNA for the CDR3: TGTGCCAGCAGCTATGGGACAGGGAAAGAGACCCAGTACTTC.

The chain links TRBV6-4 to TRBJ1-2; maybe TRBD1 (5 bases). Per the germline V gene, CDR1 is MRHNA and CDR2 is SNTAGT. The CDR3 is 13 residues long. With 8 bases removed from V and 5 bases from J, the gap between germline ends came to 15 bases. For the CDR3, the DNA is TGTGCCAGCCGCCGGACGGGGGAGTATGGCTACACCTTC. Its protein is CASRRTGEYGYTF.